This T cell receptor beta chain was retrieved from a study of T cell responses to AZD1222 COVID-19 vaccine. CDR1 is SNHLY and CDR2 is FYNNEI in the germline V gene. There are 16 residues in the CDR3. Trimming cost V 3 bases and J 2 bases; bases outside gene matches: 5. The protocol was immunoSEQ multiplex PCR, while the TCRdb copy is restricted to in-frame clones and leaves out a portion. The table shows some 30,000 clones, with approximately 86% occurring only once. Sequencing used peripheral blood, obtained on day 0 of AZD1222 vaccination. The chain is built from TRBV2 and TRBJ2-5; TRBD2 matches at 11 bases. The sequence was obtained from an adult in good health. CDR3 nucleotide sequence: TGTGCCAGCAGTGATGTGGGACTAGCGGAACAAGAGACCCAGTACTTC. Its translation: CASSDVGLAEQETQYF.